The clone carrying this TCR beta chain was seen many times. Its target is unknown. This sample also contains other DNA sequences that code for the same CDR3. The sample originates from a study of metastatic and nonmetastatic thyroid tumors. General observations from the study: It was reported that TCR beta diversity was significantly higher in malignant thyroid tumors than benign nodules, in blood and tumor.

Patients had received no treatment of any kind before thyroid surgery. V was shortened by 2 bases and J by 3 bases, with 13 bases between the two germline ends. The CDR3 spans 15 residues. In germline, CDR1 is MDHEN, CDR2 SYDVKM. Authors' data handling: A distant-metastasis classifier for papillary thyroid cancer was built using CDR3 differences across clinicopathological groups. Using MiXCR, TCRdb reanalyzed the PCR reads. V and J calls and clone size were set by TCRdb, not the authors. The sample has roughly 64,000 clones; 4% to 4.5% are singletons. This receptor was taken from a female donor with papillary thyroid cancer or a benign thyroid nodule (not recorded which). Some clones in this sample may be carry-over from other donors' samples. The sequencing sample was made of blood. The V gene is TRBV28, the J gene TRBJ2-5; D call uncertain. CDR3 sequence reads: CASSLMMGVEETQYF. The CDR3 DNA follows: TGTGCCAGCAGTTTAATGATGGGCGTGGAAGAGACCCAGTACTTC.